This section outlines one T cell receptor (beta chain) sequence together with its context. What it binds is unknown. The sample is drawn from a study of cytomegalovirus exposure and HLA in healthy donors. Study-wide results and limits: In terms of immune exposure information, only CMV serostatus was available.

PCR employed 60 Vbeta and 13 Jbeta primers. Produced via immunoSEQ multiplex PCR; TCRdb's table is partial and in-frame only. Of under 150,000 clones listed, about three quarters are singletons. With 2 bases clipped from V and 3 bases from J, the junction kept 12 bases outside the gene matches. In germline, CDR1 is SNHLY, CDR2 FYNNEI. The CDR3 extends over 17 amino acids. Source material: PBMCs. The TCR sequence derives from a human donor in good health. The chain combines TRBV2 with TRBJ2-7; 8 nucleotides line up with TRBD1. In DNA form, the CDR3 reads TGTGCCAGCAGTGAAACGCTTTACGTGACAGGGGACTACGAGCAGTACTTC. Translation: CASSETLYVTGDYEQYF.